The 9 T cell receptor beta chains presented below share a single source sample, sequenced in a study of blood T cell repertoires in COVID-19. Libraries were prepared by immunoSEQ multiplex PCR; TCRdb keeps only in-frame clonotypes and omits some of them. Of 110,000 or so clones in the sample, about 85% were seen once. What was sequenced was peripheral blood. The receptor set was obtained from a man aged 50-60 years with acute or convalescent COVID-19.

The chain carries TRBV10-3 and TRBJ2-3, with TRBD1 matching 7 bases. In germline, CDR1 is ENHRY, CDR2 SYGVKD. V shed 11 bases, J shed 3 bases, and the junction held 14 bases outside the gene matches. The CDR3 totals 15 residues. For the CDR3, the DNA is TGTGCCGGGGCAGGGGGACCCACTATAACAGATACGCAGTATTTT. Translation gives CAGAGGPTITDTQYF.

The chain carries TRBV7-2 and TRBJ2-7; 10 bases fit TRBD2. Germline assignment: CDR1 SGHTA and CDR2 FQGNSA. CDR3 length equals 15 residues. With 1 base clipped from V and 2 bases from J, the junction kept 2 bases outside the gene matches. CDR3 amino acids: CASSLVAGGTYEQYF. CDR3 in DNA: TGTGCCAGCAGCTTAGTAGCGGGGGGAACCTACGAGCAGTACTTC.

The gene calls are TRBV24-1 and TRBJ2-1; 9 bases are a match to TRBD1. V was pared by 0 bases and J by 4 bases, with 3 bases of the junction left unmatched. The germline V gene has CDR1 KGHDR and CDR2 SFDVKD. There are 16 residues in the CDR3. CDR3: CATSDLQGTGYNEQFF. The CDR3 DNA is TGTGCCACCAGTGATTTGCAAGGGACAGGGTACAATGAGCAGTTCTTC.

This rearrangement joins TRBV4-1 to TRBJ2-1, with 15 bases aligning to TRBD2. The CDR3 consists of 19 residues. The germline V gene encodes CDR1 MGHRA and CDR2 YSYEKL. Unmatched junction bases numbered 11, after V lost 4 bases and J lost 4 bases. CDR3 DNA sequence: TGCGCCAGCAGCCTTTCGCCGGGACTAGCGGGGGGCGATTACAATGAGCAGTTCTTC. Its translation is CASSLSPGLAGGDYNEQFF.

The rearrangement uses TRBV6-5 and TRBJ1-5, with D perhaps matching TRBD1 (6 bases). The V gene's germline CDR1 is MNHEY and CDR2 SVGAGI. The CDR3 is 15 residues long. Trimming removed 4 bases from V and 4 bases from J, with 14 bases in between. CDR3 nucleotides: TGTGCCAGCAGTTTAAGAGGGGGGGGGAATCAGCCCCAGCATTTT. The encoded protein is CASSLRGGGNQPQHF.

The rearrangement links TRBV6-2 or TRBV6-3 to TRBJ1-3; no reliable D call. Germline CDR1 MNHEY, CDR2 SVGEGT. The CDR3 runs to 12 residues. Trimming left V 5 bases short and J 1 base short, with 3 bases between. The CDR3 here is CASSLSGNTIYF. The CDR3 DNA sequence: TGTGCCAGCAGTCTGTCTGGAAACACCATATATTTT.

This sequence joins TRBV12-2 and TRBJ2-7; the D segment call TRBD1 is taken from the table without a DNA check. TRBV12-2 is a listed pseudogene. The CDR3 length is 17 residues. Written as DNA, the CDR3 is TGTGCAAGTCGCTTAAAAGGGGTGACGAAGGGCAAGGACGAGCAGTACGTC. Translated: CASRLKGVTKGKDEQYV.

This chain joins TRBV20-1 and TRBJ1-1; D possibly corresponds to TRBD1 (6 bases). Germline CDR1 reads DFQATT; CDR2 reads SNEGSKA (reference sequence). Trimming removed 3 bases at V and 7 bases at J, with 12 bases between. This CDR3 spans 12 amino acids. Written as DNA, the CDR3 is TGCAGTGCTAGTGTAACAGGGTTTGAAGCTTTCTTT. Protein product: CSASVTGFEAFF.

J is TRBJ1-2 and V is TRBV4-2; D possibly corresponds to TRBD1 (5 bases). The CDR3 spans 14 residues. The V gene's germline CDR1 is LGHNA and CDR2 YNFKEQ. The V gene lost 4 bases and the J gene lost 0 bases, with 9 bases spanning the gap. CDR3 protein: CASSPETANYGYTF. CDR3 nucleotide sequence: TGTGCCAGCAGCCCGGAGACAGCTAACTATGGCTACACCTTC.